These 18 T cell receptor beta chains were sequenced from one sample in a study of blood T cell repertoires in COVID-19. Generated by immunoSEQ multiplex PCR, the TCRdb table keeps only in-frame clones and is missing some. The repertoire holds roughly 53,000 clones, with about 80% as singletons. The sequencing input was peripheral blood. Receptors were obtained from a human donor in a cohort sampled during active COVID-19.

The V gene is TRBV10-3, the J gene TRBJ2-5; 7 nucleotides match TRBD2. CDR3 length equals 14 residues. The germline V gene encodes CDR1 ENHRY and CDR2 SYGVKD. V dropped 6 bases and J dropped 3; count of bases not matched to a gene: 7. CDR3 protein: CAIRSPGLEETQYF. The CDR3 bases are TGTGCCATCAGGAGCCCCGGACTAGAAGAGACCCAGTACTTC.

V usage is TRBV7-2 and J usage is TRBJ2-1, with a weak D call TRBD1 (6 bases). Per germline, CDR1 SGHTA and CDR2 FQGNSA. V was trimmed by 5 bases and J by 5 bases, leaving 13 bases between them. The CDR3 has 14 amino acids. CDR3 DNA: TGTGCCAGCAGCCCGTATACAGGGCACAATGAGCAGTTCTTC. It specifies CASSPYTGHNEQFF. The full variable domain, its missing parts supplied by reference TRBV7-2 and TRBJ2-1, is GAGVSQSPSNKVTEKGKDVELRCDPISGHTALYWYRQSLGQGLEFLIYFQGNSAPDKSGLPSDRFSAERTGGSVSTLTIQRTQQEDSAVYLCASSPYTGHNEQFFGPGTRLTVL.

The J gene is TRBJ1-5, the V gene TRBV5-1, with TRBD1 matching 11 bases. Germline trimming cut 4 bases from V and 4 bases from J; bases unmatched to any gene: 4. CDR3 length: 15 amino acids. Germline assignment: CDR1 SGHRS and CDR2 YFSETQ. As DNA, the CDR3 is TGCGCCAGCAGCGTTGGACAGGGGGCAAATCAGCCCCAGCATTTT. Protein: CASSVGQGANQPQHF.

In this sample, this clone turned up a few times. The genes are TRBV6-2 or TRBV6-3 and TRBJ2-3; the match to TRBD2 covers 8 bases. V trimming: 4 bases; J trimming: 5 bases; junction bases outside the gene matches: 8. The length of the CDR3 is 15 residues. Germline V gene sequence: CDR1 MNHEY, CDR2 SVGEGT. The CDR3 coding sequence is TGTGCCAGCAGTTCTGGTAGCGGGGCCATAGATACGCAGTATTTT. This translates into CASSSGSGAIDTQYF.

The chain recombines TRBV5-1 with TRBJ1-1; D unclear. Trimming took off 8 bases at V and 3 bases at J, with 17 bases between the two ends. Germline V gives CDR1 SGHRS, CDR2 YFSETQ. The CDR3 length is 14 residues. The CDR3 here is CASRAGVGDTEAFF. The CDR3 nucleotides read TGCGCCAGTAGGGCCGGGGTTGGGGACACTGAAGCTTTCTTT.

The chain carries TRBV7-2 and TRBJ2-7, with D uncertain. Trimming left V 6 bases short and J 5 bases short, with 20 bases between. CDR3 size: 15 residues. CDR1 is SGHTA, CDR2 FQGNSA, per germline. CDR3 loop: CASRPRNTVPHEQYF. As DNA, the CDR3 is TGTGCCAGCAGGCCCAGGAACACGGTTCCCCACGAGCAGTACTTC.

The CDR3 DNA sequence: TGCAGTGCTAGTGGGGCCCAGCGGGGGGGATATGAGCAGTTCTTC. Amino acids: CSASGAQRGGYEQFF. The genes are TRBV20-1 and TRBJ2-1; 10 nucleotides align to TRBD2. The CDR3 totals 15 residues. CDR1 and CDR2 from the germline V gene are DFQATT and SNEGSKA (reference sequence). The junction had 10 bases not matched to a gene; V was cut back by 3 bases and J by 8 bases.

The chain couples TRBV5-8 to TRBJ1-2, with D unclear. V was trimmed by 3 bases and J by 5 bases, leaving 11 bases between them. The CDR3 extends over 13 amino acids. Germline lookup yields CDR1 SGHTS and CDR2 YDEGEE. The CDR3 loop is CASSYDGRYGYTF. The CDR3 coding sequence is TGTGCCAGCAGCTACGACGGGAGGTATGGCTACACCTTC. The complete variable domain, with remaining parts taken from reference TRBV5-8 and TRBJ1-2, reads EAGVTQSPTHLIKTRGQQATLRCSPISGHTSVYWYQQALGLGLQFLLWYDEGEERNRGNFPPRFSGRQFPNYSSELNVNALELEDSALYLCASSYDGRYGYTFGSGTRLTVV.

The rearrangement links TRBV11-2 to TRBJ2-5; 7 bases map to TRBD1. V shed 4 bases, J shed 5 bases, and the junction held 10 bases outside the gene matches. The V gene's germline CDR1 is SGHAT and CDR2 FQNNGV. The CDR3 extends over 15 amino acids. The CDR3 loop is CASSSGQLSGETQYF. In DNA form, the CDR3 reads TGTGCCAGCAGCTCGGGACAGCTATCGGGGGAGACCCAGTACTTC.

This chain connects TRBV5-1 to TRBJ2-3, with 9 bases matching TRBD2. Germline CDR1 SGHRS, CDR2 YFSETQ. The CDR3 runs 16 residues. V lost 0 bases, J lost 2 bases, and 4 bases stayed unmatched. The CDR3 protein is CASSLGAGGTTDTQYF. The DNA for the CDR3 is TGCGCCAGCAGCTTGGGTGCGGGAGGGACCACAGATACGCAGTATTTT.

This clone has more than one count but fewer than ten. The rearrangement links TRBV7-6 to TRBJ1-5; 7 bases line up with TRBD1. This CDR3 is built from 15 residues. The germline gives CDR1 SGHVS, CDR2 FNYEAQ. After removal of 5 bases from V and 5 bases from J, the junction contained 9 bases not matched to a gene. The CDR3 DNA is TGTGCCAGCAGCCGAACAGGGGCGCGGGATCAGCCCCAGCATTTT. Translated: CASSRTGARDQPQHF.

Only a few counts were recorded for this clone. V and J are TRBV5-1 and TRBJ2-5; D is perhaps TRBD1 (5 bases). The CDR3 sequence is 12 residues long. Germline V CDR1 and CDR2: SGHRS, YFSETQ. Trimming cost V 4 bases and J 7 bases, with 11 bases left between them. CDR3 loop: CASSPQGGTQYF. For the CDR3, the DNA is TGCGCCAGCAGCCCCCAGGGCGGGACCCAGTACTTC.

The genes are TRBV1 and TRBJ2-3; the table gives TRBD2 as D, unverified against the DNA. TRBV1 is assigned pseudogene status. The CDR3 totals 17 residues. The CDR3 coding sequence is TGCACCAGCAGCCAACCAGCGACGCGGCGGGGGGCAGATACGCAGTATTTT. Translating gives CTSSQPATRRGADTQYF.

The chain uses TRBV7-2 and TRBJ1-6; D uncertain. Trimming shortened V by 7 bases and J by 6 bases, and 16 bases separated the two germline ends. Germline V gives CDR1 SGHTA, CDR2 FQGNSA. This CDR3 comprises 15 residues. The CDR3: CASTQSGTINSPLHF. CDR3 DNA sequence: TGTGCCAGCACCCAAAGTGGCACAATTAATTCACCCCTCCACTTT. The full variable domain, completed using reference TRBV7-2 and TRBJ1-6, is GAGVSQSPSNKVTEKGKDVELRCDPISGHTALYWYRQSLGQGLEFLIYFQGNSAPDKSGLPSDRFSAERTGGSVSTLTIQRTQQEDSAVYLCASTQSGTINSPLHFGNGTRLTVT.

By share, this clone counts as medium-sized. V usage is TRBV4-3 and J usage is TRBJ1-5; D gene uncertain. CDR1 and CDR2 from the germline V gene are LGHNA and YSLEER. The V end was cut by 0 bases, the J end by 2 bases, with 14 bases between. The CDR3 length is 17 residues. CDR3: CASSQESGSRGNQPQHF. CDR3 nucleotide sequence: TGCGCCAGCAGCCAAGAATCGGGTAGTCGGGGCAATCAGCCCCAGCATTTT.

This CDR3 reads CASSQRQGTYNEQFF. In nucleotides, the CDR3 is TGCGCCAGCAGCCAACGACAGGGGACCTACAATGAGCAGTTCTTC. The chain uses TRBV5-1 and TRBJ2-1; 8 bases are a match to TRBD1. The CDR3 extends over 15 amino acids. V lost 4 bases, J lost 2 bases, and 5 bases stayed unmatched. Germline assignment: CDR1 SGHRS and CDR2 YFSETQ.

The chain employs TRBV10-2 and TRBJ2-7; D might be TRBD2 (6 bases). Germline-derived CDR1 and CDR2 are WSHSY and SAAADI. This CDR3 has 13 residues. Deletions cut 5 bases from V and 2 bases from J, with 10 bases between. The CDR3 spells CASSLAEAYEQYF. The CDR3 DNA sequence: TGCGCCAGCAGTTTAGCGGAAGCCTACGAGCAGTACTTC.

This clone was recorded once. The V call is TRBV5-6, the J call TRBJ2-3, with TRBD2 as a possible D gene (7 bases). Per the germline V gene, CDR1 is SGHDT and CDR2 is YYEEEE. This CDR3 is built from 17 residues. Trimming took 4 bases from V and 2 from J, leaving 20 bases between them. CDR3 sequence reads: CASSAGYGGAYTDTQYF. The CDR3 coding sequence is TGTGCCAGCAGCGCCGGCTATGGGGGGGCCTACACAGATACGCAGTATTTT.